Each of the 22 T cell receptor beta chains below was sequenced from the same sample in a study of STAT5B mutations in CD4+ large granular lymphocyte leukemia. Sequenced by immunoSEQ multiplex PCR; TCRdb stores in-frame clones only, minus some. In the table there are around 38,000 clones, about 85% of which are singletons. The specimen sequenced was CD4+ T cells from blood buffy coats. These receptors all stem from a human donor in good health.

The CDR3 here is CASGQPGGATQYF. For the CDR3, the DNA is TGTGCCAGCGGACAACCGGGGGGCGCGACCCAGTACTTC. V usage is TRBV27 and J usage is TRBJ2-5; tentatively, D is TRBD2 (7 bases). V was shortened by 8 bases and J by 7 bases, with 17 bases between the two germline ends. There are 13 residues in the CDR3. Looked up from germline, CDR1 is MNHEY and CDR2 is SMNVEV (reference sequence).

The J gene is TRBJ1-1, the V gene TRBV19, with D maybe TRBD1 (6 bases). The CDR3 has 13 residues. Germline CDR1 LNHDA, CDR2 SQIVND (reference sequence). Trimming removed 10 bases from V and 5 bases from J, with 17 bases in between. The CDR3 DNA is TGTGCCACGCGGGACACATATAGAACTGAAGCTTTCTTT. It specifies CATRDTYRTEAFF.

The chain couples TRBV7-2 to TRBJ2-3; TRBD1 matches at 12 bases. Trimming at V came to 4 bases and at J to 1 base, leaving 3 bases not matched to a gene. This CDR3 contains 16 residues. CDR1 is SGHTA, CDR2 FQGNSA, per germline. The CDR3 nucleotides read TGTGCCAGCAGCTGGGGGACAGGGGGCGGCACAGATACGCAGTATTTT. It codes for CASSWGTGGGTDTQYF.

This clone has only one observation. This chain's CDR3 is CASSEYTEAFF. The CDR3 DNA sequence: TGTGCCAGCAGTGAATATACTGAAGCTTTCTTT. The chain recombines TRBV25-1 with TRBJ1-1; D unclear. Trimming removed 0 bases at V and 5 bases at J, with 1 base between. The CDR3 is 11 amino acids. The V gene's germline CDR1 is MGHDK and CDR2 SYGVNS.

This chain links TRBV7-2 with TRBJ2-7; 9 positions agree with TRBD1. The CDR3 spans 15 residues. CDR1 is SGHTA, CDR2 FQGNSA, per germline. Losses at the gene ends were 5 bases for V and 3 bases for J; bases not matched to a gene: 8. CDR3 loop: CASSPPGQGYYEQYF. CDR3 DNA sequence: TGTGCCAGCAGCCCACCGGGACAGGGTTACTACGAGCAGTACTTC.

This chain uses TRBV14 with TRBJ2-5; D ambiguous. Germline V CDR1 and CDR2: SGHDN, FVKESK. The CDR3 is 13 residues long. With 1 base removed from V and 2 bases from J, the gap between germline ends came to 5 bases. In nucleotides, the CDR3 is TGTGCCAGCAGCCAAGGAACACAAGAGACCCAGTACTTC. Protein: CASSQGTQETQYF.

The rearrangement joins TRBV19 to TRBJ2-3; a weak D match, TRBD2 (5 bases). Germline V gives CDR1 LNHDA, CDR2 SQIVND (reference sequence). CDR3 length equals 11 residues. The germline V and J ends were trimmed by 4 bases and 6 bases, with 5 bases remaining between them. This chain's CDR3 is CASSTGDTQYF. In DNA, the CDR3 is TGTGCCAGTAGTACGGGGGATACGCAGTATTTT.

The genes are TRBV2 and TRBJ2-3; 10 bases map to TRBD1. The ends lost 7 bases at V and 8 bases at J; junction bases unmatched: 9. CDR3 length equals 14 residues. The germline V gene encodes CDR1 SNHLY and CDR2 FYNNEI. The CDR3 protein is CASKGQGPSGTQYF. CDR3 bases: TGTGCCAGCAAGGGACAGGGGCCCTCCGGTACGCAGTATTTT. Complete variable domain (other parts from reference TRBV2 and TRBJ2-3): EPEVTQTPSHQVTQMGQEVILRCVPISNHLYFYWYRQILGQKVEFLVSFYNNEISEKSEIFDDQFSVERPDGSNFTLKIRSTKLEDSAMYFCASKGQGPSGTQYFGPGTRLTVL.

The chain joins TRBV7-2 to TRBJ1-2, with D unresolved. CDR1 is SGHTA and CDR2 is FQGNSA in the germline V gene. Trimming left V 1 base short and J 6 bases short, with 18 bases between. The CDR3 is 16 amino acids. CDR3: CASSLGLRPKKNGYTF. Written as DNA, the CDR3 is TGTGCCAGCAGCTTAGGGCTGAGGCCGAAAAAGAATGGCTACACCTTC.

This rearrangement joins TRBV6-1 to TRBJ1-5, with no clear D. Trimming took off 5 bases at V and 0 bases at J, with 8 bases between the two ends. Germline V gene data show CDR1 as MNHNS and CDR2 as SASEGT. CDR3 length equals 14 residues. CDR3 nucleotide sequence: TGTGCCAGCAGTCCTACGGGTAGCAATCAGCCCCAGCATTTT. Protein: CASSPTGSNQPQHF.

The rearrangement joins TRBV7-9 to TRBJ2-5; D is possibly TRBD2 (6 bases). Germline CDR1 SEHNR, CDR2 FQNEAQ (reference sequence). V was pared by 5 bases and J by 1 base, with 11 bases between. CDR3 length: 14 amino acids. CDR3 sequence (DNA): TGTGCCAGCAGCGCGACGGGAGTCCAAGAGACCCAGTACTTC. Translating it yields CASSATGVQETQYF.

The rearrangement links TRBV28 to TRBJ1-3; D possibly corresponds to TRBD1 (6 bases). Trimming pared 4 bases from V and 2 bases from J, leaving 12 bases between. This CDR3 has 15 residues. CDR1 and CDR2 (germline): MDHEN, SYDVKM. The CDR3 region is CASSSGARAGNTIYF. In DNA, the CDR3 is TGTGCCAGCAGTTCAGGGGCCAGGGCTGGAAACACCATATATTTT.

The chain's CDR3 is CASKAGNTGELFF. As DNA, the CDR3 is TGTGCCAGCAAGGCGGGAAACACCGGGGAGCTGTTTTTT. The V gene is TRBV9, the J gene TRBJ2-2; weak D call: TRBD2 (6 bases). Germline CDR1 reads SGDLS; CDR2 reads YYNGEE. The length of the CDR3 is 13 residues. V was shortened by 6 bases and J by 2 bases, with 8 bases between the two germline ends.

CDR3 nucleotide sequence: TGTGCCAGCAGCTTGGGGACAGGCCCCTATGGCTACACCTTC. Amino acids: CASSLGTGPYGYTF. The genes are TRBV7-2 and TRBJ1-2; 8 bases match TRBD1. The CDR3 consists of 14 residues. Germline V gene sequence: CDR1 SGHTA, CDR2 FQGNSA. The V segment lost 3 bases and the J segment 4 bases; nucleotides outside the gene matches: 4.

The rearrangement uses TRBV4-3 and TRBJ2-1, with no clear D. Germline CDR1 is LGHNA and CDR2 is YSLEER. The CDR3 has 15 residues. The germline V and J ends were trimmed by 3 bases and 10 bases, with 19 bases remaining between them. The chain's CDR3 is CASSQEQSRMWEQFF. The CDR3 DNA follows: TGCGCCAGCAGCCAGGAACAATCTAGGATGTGGGAGCAGTTCTTC.

This chain uses TRBV5-8 with TRBJ1-1; 9 nucleotides align to TRBD1. Per the germline V gene, CDR1 is SGHTS and CDR2 is YDEGEE. The CDR3 has 12 amino acids. V lost 4 bases to trimming and J lost 10 bases; unmatched junction nucleotides: 5. The CDR3 nucleotides are TGTGCCAGCAGCGAACAGGGGGCCCTAGCTTTCTTT. This codes for CASSEQGALAFF.

J is TRBJ1-2 and V is TRBV6-5; the match to TRBD1 covers 8 bases. J gave up 1 base and V 6 bases, and 7 bases lay outside the gene matches. Germline V lookup: CDR1 MNHEY, CDR2 SVGAGI. This CDR3 contains 15 residues. CDR3 sequence: CASRPGTGDNYGYTF. In DNA form, the CDR3 reads TGTGCCAGCAGACCCGGGACAGGAGATAACTATGGCTACACCTTC.

The chain couples TRBV5-1 to TRBJ2-2; no reliable D call. The CDR3 length is 17 residues. Trimming took 3 bases from V and 2 from J, leaving 17 bases between them. Germline CDR1 and CDR2: SGHRS and YFSETQ. The CDR3 DNA follows: TGCGCCAGCAGCTCCTCCGGCCGCACCGTAAACACCGGGGAGCTGTTTTTT. Its translation is CASSSSGRTVNTGELFF.

V and J are TRBV19 and TRBJ2-1; 8 bases line up with TRBD1. Germline trimming cut 5 bases from V and 4 bases from J; bases unmatched to any gene: 7. Germline V gene lookup returns CDR1 LNHDA and CDR2 SQIVND (reference sequence). The CDR3 is made up of 15 amino acids. This CDR3 is CASSAGQGSYNEQFF. CDR3 in DNA: TGTGCCAGTAGTGCAGGACAGGGTTCGTACAATGAGCAGTTCTTC.

The chain uses TRBV5-4 and TRBJ1-1, with D uncertain. CDR3 length: 14 residues. V lost 0 bases to trimming and J lost 2 bases, with 8 bases between them. Germline CDR1 SGHNT, CDR2 YYREEE (reference sequence). This CDR3 is CASSLESGNTEAFF. CDR3 coding DNA: TGTGCCAGCAGCTTGGAGTCGGGAAACACTGAAGCTTTCTTT.

The J gene is TRBJ2-3, the V gene TRBV10-1, with 10 bases matching TRBD1. This CDR3 spans 15 amino acids. In germline, CDR1 is WNHNN, CDR2 SYGVQD (reference sequence). Losses at the gene ends were 4 bases for V and 1 base for J; bases not matched to a gene: 2. CDR3 amino acids: CASSAGQGGTDTQYF. CDR3 nucleotide sequence: TGCGCCAGCAGTGCCGGACAGGGGGGCACAGATACGCAGTATTTT.

J is TRBJ2-1 and V is TRBV7-3; perhaps D is TRBD1 or TRBD2 (6 bases each). This CDR3 comprises 18 residues. CDR1 is SGHTA, CDR2 FQGTGA, per germline. The V end was cut by 2 bases, the J end by 3 bases, with 20 bases between. The CDR3 DNA reads as TGTGCCAGCAGCTTAGAGGGGGGAGTTCCATCCCACTACAATGAGCAGTTCTTC. Protein: CASSLEGGVPSHYNEQFF. Drawing the rest from reference TRBV7-3 and TRBJ2-1, the complete variable domain is GAGVSQTPSNKVTEKGKYVELRCDPISGHTALYWYRQSLGQGPEFLIYFQGTGAADDSGLPNDRFFAVRPEGSVSTLKIQRTERGDSAVYLCASSLEGGVPSHYNEQFFGPGTRLTVL.